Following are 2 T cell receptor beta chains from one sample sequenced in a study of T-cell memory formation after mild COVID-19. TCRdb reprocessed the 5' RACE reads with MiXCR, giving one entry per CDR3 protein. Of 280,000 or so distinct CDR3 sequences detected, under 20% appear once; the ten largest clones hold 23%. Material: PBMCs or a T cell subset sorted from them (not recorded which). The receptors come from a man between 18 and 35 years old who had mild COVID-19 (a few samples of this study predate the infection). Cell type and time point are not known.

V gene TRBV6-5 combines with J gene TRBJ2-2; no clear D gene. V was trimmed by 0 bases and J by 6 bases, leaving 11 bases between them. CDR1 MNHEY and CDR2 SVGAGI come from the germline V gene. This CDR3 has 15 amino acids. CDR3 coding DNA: TGTGCCAGCAGTTACTCGATTCCGACTCCCGGGGAGCTGTTTTTT. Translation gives CASSYSIPTPGELFF.

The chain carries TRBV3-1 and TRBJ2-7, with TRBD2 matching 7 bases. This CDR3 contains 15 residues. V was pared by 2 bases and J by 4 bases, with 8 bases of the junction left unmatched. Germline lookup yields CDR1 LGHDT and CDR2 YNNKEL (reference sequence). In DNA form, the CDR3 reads TGTGCCAGCAGCCAACATGGGAGGGGAGCGTACGAGCAGTACTTC. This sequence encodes CASSQHGRGAYEQYF.